This T cell receptor (beta chain) is from a study of blood T cell repertoires in COVID-19. Profiled with immunoSEQ multiplex PCR; TCRdb holds only in-frame clones, not every one. The table records 180,000 or so clones, 80% to 90% of them present only once. Germline CDR1 reads MDHEN; CDR2 reads SYDVKM. The germline V and J ends were trimmed by 3 bases and 5 bases, with 10 bases remaining between them. CDR3 length: 14 amino acids. Specimen: peripheral blood. The chain combines TRBV28 with TRBJ1-4, with D hard to call. The clonotype originates from a woman aged 40 to 50 with COVID-19, enrolled during active disease. The CDR3, as DNA: TGTGCCAGCAGTTTGCGCGGGTTAAATGAAAAACTGTTTTTT. It yields the protein CASSLRGLNEKLFF.